The 8 T cell receptor beta chains reported below all come from one sample, sequenced in a study of blood T cell repertoires in COVID-19. The repertoire was sequenced with immunoSEQ multiplex PCR; TCRdb's copy has only in-frame clones and lacks some. Among 100,000 to 120,000 clones listed, over 65% were seen once. The sequenced sample was peripheral blood. These receptors all stem from a woman older than 75 with acute or convalescent COVID-19.

The rearrangement joins TRBV5-5 to TRBJ2-3; TRBD1 matches at 7 bases. Germline CDR1 reads SGHKS; CDR2 reads YYEKEE (reference sequence). The trim removed 2 bases at V and 6 bases at J, leaving 9 bases unmatched. The CDR3 is 15 residues long. CDR3 sequence reads: CASSFPLTGPDTQYF. The CDR3 DNA follows: TGTGCCAGCAGCTTCCCTTTGACAGGGCCCGATACGCAGTATTTT.

The V and J genes are TRBV6-1 and TRBJ1-3, with 7 bases aligning to TRBD1. Germline CDR1 and CDR2: MNHNS and SASEGT. The V gene end was trimmed by 6 bases and the J gene end by 4 bases; junction bases not matched to a gene: 9. The CDR3 contains 15 residues. CDR3 sequence: CASSREGAQGNTIYF. The CDR3 DNA is TGTGCCAGCAGCCGCGAGGGGGCGCAGGGAAACACCATATATTTT.

This clone was detected only a few times. V and J are TRBV5-6 and TRBJ2-7, with TRBD1 matching 10 bases. The CDR3 totals 13 residues. Per germline, CDR1 SGHDT and CDR2 YYEEEE. With V trimmed by 7 bases and J by 9 bases, 10 bases remained unmatched. The CDR3: CASGGTGAAGQYF. The DNA of the CDR3 is TGTGCCAGCGGGGGGACAGGGGCCGCTGGGCAGTACTTC.

The J gene is TRBJ2-7, the V gene TRBV5-6, with 7 nucleotides matching TRBD2. The CDR3 runs 15 residues. Germline V CDR1 and CDR2: SGHDT, YYEEEE. The V segment lost 0 bases and the J segment 3 bases; nucleotides outside the gene matches: 6. The CDR3 here is CASSLAGIAGYEQYF. The CDR3 DNA reads TGTGCCAGCAGCTTGGCCGGGATAGCGGGCTACGAGCAGTACTTC.

The chain links TRBV5-1 to TRBJ2-7, with 10 bases aligning to TRBD1. Germline V CDR1 and CDR2: SGHRS, YFSETQ. The CDR3 has 15 amino acids. V dropped 0 bases and J dropped 1; count of bases not matched to a gene: 1. This chain's CDR3 is CASSLAGQGSYEQYF. CDR3 DNA: TGCGCCAGCAGCTTGGCGGGACAGGGGTCCTACGAGCAGTACTTC.

The chain has TRBV12-5 and TRBJ2-1, with 8 bases identical to TRBD2. Germline CDR1 LGHNT, CDR2 FRNRAP. The CDR3 has 13 residues. The CDR3 is CASKVLAVNEQFF. CDR3 sequence (DNA): TGTGCCAGTAAGGTACTAGCGGTCAATGAGCAGTTCTTC. Drawing the rest from reference TRBV12-5 and TRBJ2-1, the complete variable domain is DARVTQTPRHKVTEMGQEVTMRCQPILGHNTVFWYRQTMMQGLELLAYFRNRAPLDDSGMPKDRFSAEMPDATLATLKIQPSEPRDSAVYFCASKVLAVNEQFFGPGTRLTVL.

The chain is built from TRBV6-1 and TRBJ1-4; TRBD1 might be the D (5 bases). In germline, CDR1 is MNHNS, CDR2 SASEGT. This CDR3 comprises 15 residues. V gave up 2 bases and J gave up 4 bases, with 11 bases separating them. The CDR3 DNA reads as TGTGCCAGCAGTGAAAGGCAGGGTCTTAATGAAAAACTGTTTTTT. Residues: CASSERQGLNEKLFF.

The CDR3 DNA reads as TGTGCCAGCAGTTACTATGGGGGCTCGGGCAATCAGCCCCAGCATTTT. Translating gives CASSYYGGSGNQPQHF. The chain is built from TRBV6-2 or TRBV6-3 and TRBJ1-5; maybe TRBD1 (6 bases). Trimming took 1 base from V and 2 from J, leaving 12 bases between them. The CDR3 loop spans 16 amino acids. Looked up from germline, CDR1 is MNHEY and CDR2 is SVGEGT.